Ten or more counts support the clone carrying this T cell receptor (beta chain). Its target is not known. Time point here: patch test 1, 2 weeks after DPC sensitization. Treatment defined: therapeutic diphenylcyclopropenone sensitization with weekly scalp DPC. Blood was drawn before each patch test was applied. Using its own MiXCR run on the RACE reads, TCRdb lists one record per CDR3 protein. Of 180,000 or so distinct CDR3 sequences in the sample, more than 14% were seen once. From germline, CDR1 is MDHEN and CDR2 SYDVKM. The CDR3 is 16 residues long. Losses at the gene ends were 2 bases for V and 0 bases for J; bases not matched to a gene: 3. This specimen belongs to a study of human T cells and chemical hapten exposure. For the study at large: During the approximately 25-week study period, patients had diphenylcyclopropenone applied to the scalp every week. Points from the study as a whole: Expanded TCR counts at PT1 went up together with patch test score, a positive correlation.

The clonotype comes from a woman between 25 and 40 years old with alopecia areata. Some clones in this sample may be carry-over from other donors' samples. The sample was whole blood, taken in connection with sensitization to the hapten diphenylcyclopropenone (DPC). The chain couples TRBV28 to TRBJ2-3; 9 bases line up with TRBD2. CDR3 in amino acids: CASSLGLAGSTDTQYF. CDR3 bases: TGTGCCAGCAGTTTAGGGCTAGCGGGGAGCACAGATACGCAGTATTTT.